This T cell receptor beta chain was sequenced during a study of shared clonotypes between healthy human individuals. The study enrolled healthy HIV-negative adults without recent acute infections or vaccinations as donors. Trimming stripped 5 bases from V and 3 bases from J, with 7 bases between. In germline, CDR1 is MDHEN, CDR2 SYDVKM. The CDR3 spans 13 residues. Study-wide results and limits: Against clonotypes common to all four donors, non-shared ones had lower generation probabilities. Between a few donors, naive CD4 clonotypes were shared at a level of about 5%.

About this clone itself: Its antigen is unidentified.

Repertoires were generated with immunoSEQ multiplex PCR, while TCRdb's copy carries only in-frame clones and drops some. Of around 2.5 million clones in the sample, approximately 94% were seen once. The gene calls are TRBV28 and TRBJ2-2; D call uncertain. The receptor was derived from a young man in good health. Some clones in this sample may be carry-over from other donors' samples. The specimen was naive CD4+ T cells from PBMCs. Subset here: CD45RA+ positively selected. As DNA, the CDR3 is TGTGCCAGCAGTCCCGACGACACCGGGGAGCTGTTTTTT. Its translation is CASSPDDTGELFF.